The 12 T cell receptor beta chains below come from one sample, sequenced in a study of T cells in women clearing cervical HPV infection. The repertoire was sequenced with immunoSEQ multiplex PCR; TCRdb's copy has only in-frame clones and lacks some. The sample includes roughly 38,000 clones. The sequencing input was blood buffy coat. The receptors originated from a woman aged 18-70 years with a cervical HPV16 infection that either progressed to CIN3+ or cleared (not recorded which).

A note on this clone: The CDR3 end falls 3 residues outside the read, so it is completed with the germline J gene. The J gene is TRBJ2-7, the V gene TRBV6-2 or TRBV6-3; D uncertain. CDR1 and CDR2 (germline): MNHEY, SVGEGT. The CDR3 consists of 15 residues. V gave up 3 bases and J gave up 0 bases, with 12 bases separating them. The sequenced CDR3 bases are TGTGCCAGCAGTTATAGCTCCAAGAGCTCCTACGAG. This codes for CASSYSSKSSYE. The whole CDR3 reads CASSYSSKSSYEQYF.

Points on this clone: Read sequence stops 3 residues before the CDR3 end, and the germline J gene provides the missing end. The V call is TRBV7-9, the J call TRBJ1-4; the match to TRBD1 covers 7 bases. CDR1 SEHNR and CDR2 FQNEAQ come from the germline V gene (reference sequence). The CDR3 has 15 amino acids. This chain's CDR3 is CASSLTGIPLGKLFF. The sequenced part of the CDR3 DNA is TGTGCCAGCAGCTTGACAGGGATTCCCCTAGGGAAA.

The covered CDR3 bases are TGTGCCAGCAGCCAAGATCTCGGGCTTGGACAGCTATCAACTAATGAAAAA. Translating it yields CASSQDLGLGQLSTNEK. The whole CDR3 region reads CASSQDLGLGQLSTNEKLFF. This chain links TRBV4-2 with TRBJ1-4; perhaps TRBD1 as D (6 bases). The read comes to an end 3 residues before the CDR3 does, leaving the germline J gene to fill in the end. V lost 0 bases, J lost 0 bases, and 20 bases lay in between. This CDR3 is built from 20 residues. CDR1 and CDR2 from the germline V gene are LGHNA and YNFKEQ.

A word on this clone: The CDR3 is cut off 3 residues early in the read; its end comes from the germline J gene. The J gene is TRBJ1-6, the V gene TRBV5-6, with 9 bases aligning to TRBD1. From germline, CDR1 is SGHDT and CDR2 YYEEEE. V dropped 4 bases and J dropped 6; count of bases not matched to a gene: 5. The CDR3 length is 15 residues. Partial CDR3 DNA: TGTGCCAGCAGCCCCGGGACAGGGCGTAATTCACCC. This sequence encodes CASSPGTGRNSP. The CDR3, in full, reads CASSPGTGRNSPLHF. The full variable domain, completed using reference TRBV5-6 and TRBJ1-6, is DAGVTQSPTHLIKTRGQQVTLRCSPKSGHDTVSWYQQALGQGPQFIFQYYEEEERQRGNFPDRFSGHQFPNYSSELNVNALLLGDSALYLCASSPGTGRNSPLHFGNGTRLTVT.

With respect to this clone: The read is 3 residues too short to cover the CDR3 end, so that end is filled in from the germline J gene. The rearrangement joins TRBV10-3 to TRBJ2-5; 9 bases line up with TRBD1. The CDR3 runs to 15 residues. Germline CDR1 is ENHRY and CDR2 is SYGVKD. V shed 5 bases, J shed 5 bases, and the junction held 9 bases outside the gene matches. Incomplete CDR3 DNA: TGTGCCATCAGTTCCGGGACAGGGACGCTGGAGACC. Encoded protein: CAISSGTGTLET. The entire CDR3 sequence reads CAISSGTGTLETQYF.

To note about this clone: The observed sequence ends 3 residues before the CDR3 terminus, with the missing tail filled in from the germline J gene. The rearrangement joins TRBV5-1 to TRBJ1-1; D ambiguous. The CDR3 loop spans 12 amino acids. V was clipped by 3 bases and J by 4 bases, with 7 bases between them. The V gene's germline CDR1 is SGHRS and CDR2 YFSETQ. The CDR3 bases that were read are TGCGCCAGCAGCTACGGTAGCACTGAA. Its translation is CASSYGSTE. The entire CDR3 protein reads CASSYGSTEAFF.

Comments on this clone: The read comes to an end 3 residues before the CDR3 does, leaving the germline J gene to fill in the end. The chain employs TRBV7-2 and TRBJ1-2, with D perhaps TRBD1 (5 bases). There are 16 residues in the CDR3. Germline CDR1 SGHTA, CDR2 FQGNSA. This CDR3 reads CASSLAPSGGIYDYTF. CDR3 DNA (partial): TGTGCCAGCAGCTTAGCGCCTAGCGGGGGGATCTACGAC.

Of note for this clone: The sequenced fragment ends 3 residues before the CDR3 boundary, so the rest is inferred from the germline J gene. This chain links TRBV2 with TRBJ1-1; 7 bases align to TRBD1. Germline V gene sequence: CDR1 SNHLY, CDR2 FYNNEI. CDR3 length: 13 amino acids. The chain's CDR3 is CASSEAWTGEAFF. The sequenced CDR3 bases are TGTGCCAGCAGTGAAGCCTGGACAGGAGAA.

Notes on this clone: The read is 3 residues too short to cover the CDR3 end, so that end is filled in from the germline J gene. This chain uses TRBV7-2 with TRBJ2-3, with a possible D match to TRBD2 (6 bases). The germline CDR1 and CDR2 sequences are SGHTA and FQGNSA. The V and J ends lost 4 bases and 0 bases respectively, with 11 bases between them. This CDR3 contains 15 residues. CDR3 region: CASSSKRASTDTQYF. The DNA read from the CDR3 is TGTGCCAGCAGCTCTAAGCGGGCGAGCACAGATACG. The full variable domain, in which reference TRBV7-2 and TRBJ2-3 provide the parts outside the CDR3, is GAGVSQSPSNKVTEKGKDVELRCDPISGHTALYWYRQSLGQGLEFLIYFQGNSAPDKSGLPSDRFSAERTGGSVSTLTIQRTQQEDSAVYLCASSSKRASTDTQYFGPGTRLTVL.

CDR3 in amino acids: CASSLEGVKTQYF. The covered CDR3 bases are TGTGCCAGCAGCTTGGAAGGGGTGAAGACG. V gene TRBV5-4 combines with J gene TRBJ2-3, with a weak D call TRBD1 (5 bases). The read ends 3 residues early relative to the CDR3; the germline J gene fills the gap. Per germline, CDR1 SGHNT and CDR2 YYREEE (reference sequence). This CDR3 is 13 amino acids long. The whole variable domain, remainder taken from reference TRBV5-4 and TRBJ2-3, is ETGVTQSPTHLIKTRGQQVTLRCSSQSGHNTVSWYQQALGQGPQFIFQYYREEENGRGNFPPRFSGLQFPNYSSELNVNALELDDSALYLCASSLEGVKTQYFGPGTRLTVL.

Turning to this clone: The read gets to within 3 residues of the CDR3 end, and the germline J gene fills in the rest. V gene TRBV11-2 combines with J gene TRBJ2-7; D is unresolved. Trimming left V 4 bases short and J 2 bases short, with 12 bases between. This CDR3 is 14 amino acids long. Germline V gives CDR1 SGHAT, CDR2 FQNNGV. The CDR3: CASSSLGPAYEQYF. Incomplete CDR3 DNA: TGTGCCAGCAGCTCCCTTGGCCCAGCCTACGAG. Full variable domain (outside the CDR3, taken from reference TRBV11-2 and TRBJ2-7): EAGVAQSPRYKIIEKRQSVAFWCNPISGHATLYWYQQILGQGPKLLIQFQNNGVVDDSQLPKDRFSAERLKGVDSTLKIQPAKLEDSAVYLCASSSLGPAYEQYFGPGTRLTVT.

Comments on this clone: The CDR3 end is not reached by the read, which stops 3 residues before it; the germline J gene fills it in. The chain joins TRBV30 to TRBJ2-5, with D unclear. The length of the CDR3 is 13 residues. The V gene lost 3 bases and the J gene lost 3 bases, with 11 bases spanning the gap. Per the germline V gene, CDR1 is GTSNPN and CDR2 is SVGIG (reference sequence). CDR3 loop: CAWSISRKETQYF. CDR3 DNA (partial): TGTGCCTGGAGCATCAGCAGGAAAGAGACC. Looking up the rest from reference TRBV30 and TRBJ2-5 gives the full variable domain: SQTIHQWPATLVQPVGSPLSLECTVEGTSNPNLYWYRQAAGRGLQLLFYSVGIGQISSEVPQNLSASRPQDRQFILSSKKLLLSDSGFYLCAWSISRKETQYFGPGTRLLVL.